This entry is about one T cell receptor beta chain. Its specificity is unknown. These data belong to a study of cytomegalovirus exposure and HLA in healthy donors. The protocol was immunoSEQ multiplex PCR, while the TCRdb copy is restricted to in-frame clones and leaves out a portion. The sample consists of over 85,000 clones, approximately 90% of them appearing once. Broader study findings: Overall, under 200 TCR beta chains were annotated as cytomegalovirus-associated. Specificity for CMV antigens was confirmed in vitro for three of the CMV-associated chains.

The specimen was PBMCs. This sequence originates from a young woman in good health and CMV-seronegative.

In nucleotides, the CDR3 is TGTGCCAGCAGTGTGACAGGAATGAACACTGAAGCTTTCTTT. Encoded protein: CASSVTGMNTEAFF. The genes are TRBV25-1 and TRBJ1-1, with D perhaps TRBD1 (6 bases). V was shortened by 4 bases and J by 0 bases, with 9 bases between the two germline ends. Germline V gives CDR1 MGHDK, CDR2 SYGVNS. This CDR3 spans 14 amino acids.